These 11 T cell receptor beta chains originate from one sample sequenced in a study of shared clonotypes between healthy human individuals. Only in-frame clones appear in the TCRdb table, and some are missing; sequencing was by immunoSEQ multiplex PCR. This table holds around 450,000 clones, 70% to 80% found once. The sequencing sample was made of PBMCs. These receptors originate from a woman aged 40-49 years in good health. Some clones in this sample may be carry-over from other donors' samples.

This chain links TRBV27 with TRBJ1-4; D ambiguous. Per germline, CDR1 MNHEY and CDR2 SMNVEV (reference sequence). Between the trimmed V and J ends, which lost 5 bases and 4 bases, there was a span of 8 bases. CDR3 length equals 13 residues. CDR3: CASSAGNNEKLFF. The CDR3 DNA is TGTGCCAGCAGTGCGGGAAATAATGAAAAACTGTTTTTT.

This clone was picked up a small number of times. V and J are TRBV9 and TRBJ1-1; 7 bases map to TRBD1. The CDR3 length is 13 residues. With 0 bases clipped from V and 14 bases from J, the junction kept 10 bases outside the gene matches. Germline CDR1 is SGDLS and CDR2 is YYNGEE. CDR3 in DNA: TGTGCCAGCAGCGTAGGACAGGGAGATAGAGTATTCTTT. As protein: CASSVGQGDRVFF.

V and J are TRBV4-3 and TRBJ2-3, with D perhaps assigned TRBD1 or TRBD2 (5 bases each). The germline V gene encodes CDR1 LGHNA and CDR2 YSLEER. The CDR3 is 18 residues long. V was pared by 4 bases and J by 3 bases, with 23 bases between. This CDR3 is CASSPRHSWGITTDTQYF. CDR3 DNA: TGCGCCAGCAGCCCCCGGCATTCCTGGGGGATCACAACAGATACGCAGTATTTT.

V usage is TRBV18 and J usage is TRBJ2-1, with unresolved D. In germline, CDR1 is KGHSH, CDR2 LQKENI. The CDR3 is 15 amino acids. V dropped 2 bases and J dropped 12 bases, with 20 bases sitting between them. The CDR3 region has the DNA TGTGCCAGCTCACCAAGGGCCCCTGTAGATGGGTGGCAGTTCTTC. Residues: CASSPRAPVDGWQFF.

The V gene is TRBV5-1, the J gene TRBJ1-4; the D gene is possibly TRBD1 (5 bases). With 0 bases removed from V and 2 bases from J, the gap between germline ends came to 11 bases. This CDR3 contains 16 residues. Germline CDR1 reads SGHRS; CDR2 reads YFSETQ. CDR3 nucleotide sequence: TGCGCCAGCAGCTTGGTGGGGGAAGCGACTAATGAAAAACTGTTTTTT. Its translation is CASSLVGEATNEKLFF.

With regard to this clone: The junction and the germline gene differ at one end; a read error may be behind it. The chain couples TRBV6-9 to TRBJ2-5; a possible D gene is TRBD2 (6 bases). The DNA end lines up better with TRBJ2-7; the J call may be wrong. CDR3 length: 13 amino acids. Germline lookup yields CDR1 MNHGY and CDR2 SVAAGI. CDR3 sequence: CASSQRDSHEQYF. The CDR3 nucleotides read TGTGCCAGCAGTCAACGGGACTCCCACGAGCAGTACTTC.

This sequence joins TRBV18 and TRBJ1-2; TRBD1 is a possible D gene (5 bases). Germline V gene lookup returns CDR1 KGHSH and CDR2 LQKENI. This CDR3 region has 12 residues. The V end lost 3 bases, the J end lost 6 bases, and 8 bases lay between the germline ends. This CDR3 is CASSPGGDGYTF. The CDR3 DNA follows: TGTGCCAGCTCACCGGGAGGGGATGGCTACACCTTC.

This clone was seen only a few times. The rearrangement uses TRBV9 and TRBJ2-1; 7 bases are a match to TRBD1. Germline loops: CDR1 SGDLS, CDR2 YYNGEE. The CDR3 covers 15 residues. The ends lost 2 bases at V and 9 bases at J; junction bases unmatched: 11. CDR3 protein: CASSVLQGEHGEQFF. The DNA for the CDR3 is TGTGCCAGCAGCGTTCTGCAGGGGGAACACGGTGAGCAGTTCTTC.

For the CDR3, the DNA is TGTGCCACCAGCAGAGGACAGGGGGCTTGGAACACCATATATTTT. Its translation: CATSRGQGAWNTIYF. This sequence joins TRBV15 and TRBJ1-3; TRBD1 agrees at 10 bases. Trimming removed 1 base from V and 7 bases from J; junction bases left unmatched: 4. The CDR3 loop spans 15 amino acids. From germline, CDR1 is LNHNV and CDR2 YYDKDF (reference sequence).

Only a few counts were recorded for this clone. The chain recombines TRBV28 with TRBJ1-1, with TRBD1 matching 7 bases. Germline V gives CDR1 MDHEN, CDR2 SYDVKM. This CDR3 is built from 15 residues. V dropped 5 bases and J dropped 0; count of bases not matched to a gene: 6. CDR3 residues: CASSETGFMNTEAFF. For the CDR3, the DNA is TGTGCCAGCAGTGAGACAGGGTTTATGAACACTGAAGCTTTCTTT.

The chain uses TRBV21-1 and TRBJ2-3; the table's D call, TRBD1, has no DNA check behind it. TRBV21-1 is classified as a pseudogene. This CDR3 region has 12 residues. CDR3 sequence (DNA): TGTGCCAGCAGCAGGGCCTCAGATACGCAGTATTTT. Translating gives CASSRASDTQYF.